The present T cell receptor (beta chain) was sequenced within a study of molecular identifiers for immune sequencing clone quantification. Germline CDR1 and CDR2: MNHEY and SMNVEV (reference sequence). V lost 3 bases and J 6 bases, leaving 12 bases between the germline ends. The CDR3 is 14 amino acids. Sorted naive CD8 T cells were those defined as CD8+CD4-CCR7+CD45RA+. This clonotype has at least ten counts. TCRdb fed the PCR reads into MiXCR, producing one record per CDR3 protein. The sample holds around 20,000 distinct CDR3 sequences, roughly 15% seen once. V usage is TRBV27 and J usage is TRBJ1-5; no clear D. Sequencing was performed on naive CD8+ T cells from blood, with Jurkat cell RNA spiked in. The sample's subset: FACS-sorted CD8+CD4-CCR7+CD45RA+ naive T cells. The receptor was derived from a human donor in good health. Some libraries in this study had Jurkat cell RNA spiked in. The CDR3 DNA reads TGTGCCAGCAGTTTCGGTGGAGGGATTCAGCCCCAGCATTTT. The encoded protein is CASSFGGGIQPQHF.